The 27 T cell receptor beta chains in this list originate from one sample, sequenced in a study of blood T cell repertoires in COVID-19. The data were produced by immunoSEQ multiplex PCR, yet TCRdb's version contains in-frame clones alone and is incomplete. The sample yields about 310,000 clones, around 87% seen once. Sequencing used peripheral blood. The origin of the receptors is a woman in her fifties or sixties who had recovered from COVID-19.

V usage is TRBV15 and J usage is TRBJ2-5, with 12 bases lining up with TRBD2. Germline loops: CDR1 LNHNV, CDR2 YYDKDF (reference sequence). The CDR3 loop spans 20 amino acids. V was clipped by 1 base and J by 0 bases; unmatched bases: 12. The DNA of the CDR3 is TGTGCCACCAGCAGAGCAGGCGTACTTTGGACTAGCGGGGACCAAGAGACCCAGTACTTC. This sequence encodes CATSRAGVLWTSGDQETQYF.

The gene calls are TRBV18 and TRBJ2-1; D perhaps matches TRBD2 (6 bases). CDR3 size: 13 residues. CDR1 KGHSH and CDR2 LQKENI come from the germline V gene. Trimming cost V 4 bases and J 4 bases, with 8 bases left between them. The CDR3 here is CASSLGLYNEQFF. The DNA for the CDR3 is TGTGCCAGCTCACTAGGACTATACAATGAGCAGTTCTTC. The full variable domain, its missing parts supplied by reference TRBV18 and TRBJ2-1, is NAGVMQNPRHLVRRRGQEARLRCSPMKGHSHVYWYRQLPEEGLKFMVYLQKENIIDESGMPKERFSAEFPKEGPSILRIQQVVRGDSAAYFCASSLGLYNEQFFGPGTRLTVL.

The V and J genes are TRBV6-5 and TRBJ2-1; D is perhaps TRBD2 (5 bases). Germline V gene data show CDR1 as MNHEY and CDR2 as SVGAGI. The CDR3 loop spans 15 amino acids. The V end was cut by 2 bases, the J end by 9 bases, with 17 bases between. The CDR3, as DNA: TGTGCCAGCAGTTACGATGCGCCGGTCCGGGGTGAGCAGTTCTTC. Translation: CASSYDAPVRGEQFF.

The V gene is TRBV28, the J gene TRBJ2-5; TRBD2 matches 13 bases. CDR1 is MDHEN and CDR2 is SYDVKM in the germline V gene. Germline trimming cut 5 bases from V and 5 bases from J; bases unmatched to any gene: 5. The CDR3 length is 15 residues. CDR3 bases: TGTGCCAGCAGTAGACTAGCGGGGGGAGGTGAGACCCAGTACTTC. It specifies CASSRLAGGGETQYF.

This chain joins TRBV27 and TRBJ1-3, with no clear D. The V and J ends lost 5 bases and 5 bases respectively, with 13 bases between them. Germline CDR1 reads MNHEY; CDR2 reads SMNVEV (reference sequence). The CDR3 spans 14 residues. This CDR3 reads CASSAGQTRNTIYF. In nucleotides, the CDR3 is TGTGCCAGCAGTGCGGGCCAAACTCGAAACACCATATATTTT.

In this sample, this clone turned up a few times. This rearrangement joins TRBV3-1 (or the pseudogene TRBV3-2) to TRBJ1-1, with unresolved D. The V gene's germline CDR1 is LGHDT and CDR2 YNNKEL (reference sequence). Trimming pared 1 base from V and 11 bases from J, leaving 11 bases between. The CDR3 sequence is 12 residues long. The CDR3 loop reads CASSQGLTKAFF. The CDR3 nucleotides are TGTGCCAGCAGCCAAGGTCTAACGAAGGCTTTCTTT.

Concerning this clone: The same CDR3 also results from other DNA sequences found in this sample. The J gene is TRBJ2-3, the V gene TRBV6-4; 8 bases align to TRBD2. With 5 bases clipped from V and 6 bases from J, the junction kept 10 bases outside the gene matches. Germline loops: CDR1 MRHNA, CDR2 SNTAGT. This CDR3 region has 15 residues. CDR3 residues: CASSTGTSGTDTQYF. The CDR3 DNA reads TGTGCCAGCAGTACCGGGACTAGTGGGACGGATACGCAGTATTTT.

The gene calls are TRBV28 and TRBJ2-5; weak D call: TRBD2 (6 bases). Trimming removed 6 bases from V and 2 bases from J, with 16 bases in between. CDR1 MDHEN and CDR2 SYDVKM come from the germline V gene. This CDR3 has 15 amino acids. CDR3 DNA sequence: TGTGCCAGCAGGACCGGAGGGCTAGAGCAAGAGACCCAGTACTTC. Encoded protein: CASRTGGLEQETQYF.

The rearrangement joins TRBV6-5 to TRBJ1-5, with 8 bases lining up with TRBD1. The CDR3 runs to 15 residues. Germline-derived CDR1 and CDR2 are MNHEY and SVGAGI. The V segment lost 8 bases and the J segment 2 bases; nucleotides outside the gene matches: 8. The CDR3 coding sequence is TGTGCCAGCGGGAGGGCGGGACAGGGCAATCAGCCCCAGCATTTT. This codes for CASGRAGQGNQPQHF.

This clone has a single count. Other DNA sequences within the sample encode an identical CDR3. The J gene is TRBJ1-3, the V gene TRBV19; possible D gene TRBD1, 5 bases. This CDR3 has 14 residues. Germline lookup yields CDR1 LNHDA and CDR2 SQIVND (reference sequence). With 3 bases removed from V and 0 bases from J, the gap between germline ends came to 6 bases. CDR3 sequence: CASSIGGSGNTIYF. In DNA, the CDR3 is TGTGCCAGTAGTATCGGGGGCTCTGGAAACACCATATATTTT.

The V and J genes are TRBV28 and TRBJ2-1, with a weak D call TRBD1 (6 bases). The CDR3 consists of 15 residues. Germline V CDR1 and CDR2: MDHEN, SYDVKM. Deletions cut 3 bases from V and 1 base from J, with 10 bases between. The CDR3 sequence: CASSLGRGSYNEQFF. The CDR3 region has the DNA TGTGCCAGCAGTTTGGGTAGGGGGTCCTACAATGAGCAGTTCTTC.

The chain has TRBV2 and TRBJ2-2; 10 bases align to TRBD2. The CDR3 totals 18 residues. The germline V gene encodes CDR1 SNHLY and CDR2 FYNNEI. The ends lost 0 bases at V and 6 bases at J; junction bases unmatched: 10. The CDR3 nucleotides are TGTGCCAGCAGTGAAGCGGTTCGAAGCGGGGGGGCGGCCGGGGAGCTGTTTTTT. This sequence encodes CASSEAVRSGGAAGELFF.

This clone was detected only once. The gene calls are TRBV10-3 and TRBJ2-3; 10 positions agree with TRBD2. The germline V gene has CDR1 ENHRY and CDR2 SYGVKD. Trimming at V came to 10 bases and at J to 1 base, leaving 2 bases not matched to a gene. This CDR3 is built from 13 residues. CDR3 amino acids: CASLAGGTDTQYF. CDR3 nucleotide sequence: TGTGCCAGCCTAGCGGGGGGCACAGATACGCAGTATTTT.

V is TRBV20-1 and J is TRBJ2-5; 9 nucleotides align to TRBD2. Germline lookup yields CDR1 DFQATT and CDR2 SNEGSKA (reference sequence). The CDR3 extends over 14 amino acids. V shed 3 bases and J 4 bases; nucleotides not matched to a gene: 6. The CDR3 DNA reads TGCAGTGCTAGTGACGGCGGGAGGGGAGAGACCCAGTACTTC. It codes for CSASDGGRGETQYF.

V is TRBV18 and J is TRBJ1-1; possible D gene TRBD1, 5 bases. The germline V gene has CDR1 KGHSH and CDR2 LQKENI. Deletions cut 5 bases from V and 2 bases from J, with 12 bases between. This CDR3 has 14 amino acids. The CDR3 DNA is TGTGCCAGCTCATGGCGCAGGGTAAACACTGAAGCTTTCTTT. This codes for CASSWRRVNTEAFF.

J is TRBJ1-2 and V is TRBV3-1 (or the pseudogene TRBV3-2), with D possibly matching TRBD1 (5 bases). The V and J ends lost 4 bases and 7 bases respectively, with 16 bases between them. This CDR3 is 14 amino acids long. Germline CDR1 LGHDT, CDR2 YNNKEL (reference sequence). The CDR3 DNA reads TGTGCCAGCAGCCCGCGCGGGGGGATTGGTGGCTACACCTTC. As protein: CASSPRGGIGGYTF.

The CDR3 sequence is CASFPTRYYTGELFF. CDR3 bases: TGTGCCAGCTTTCCAACCAGGTACTACACCGGGGAGCTGTTTTTT. V usage is TRBV19 and J usage is TRBJ2-2; D uncertain. This CDR3 is built from 15 residues. Germline-derived CDR1 and CDR2 are LNHDA and SQIVND (reference sequence). V was shortened by 9 bases and J by 3 bases, with 17 bases between the two germline ends.

The rearrangement uses TRBV6-5 and TRBJ2-5, with 9 bases that match TRBD2. The CDR3 is 13 residues long. Germline CDR1 MNHEY, CDR2 SVGAGI. After removal of 6 bases from V and 4 bases from J, the junction contained 3 bases not matched to a gene. CDR3 nucleotides: TGTGCCAGCAGATTAGCGGGGGTAGAGACCCAGTACTTC. This codes for CASRLAGVETQYF.

The chain joins TRBV6-2 or TRBV6-3 to TRBJ1-2; TRBD1 aligns across 8 bases. Germline V gives CDR1 MNHEY, CDR2 SVGEGT. V was pared by 6 bases and J by 8 bases, with 14 bases of the junction left unmatched. The CDR3 extends over 15 amino acids. Written as DNA, the CDR3 is TGTGCCAGCAGCCCAAGCCCCGACAGGGGAGGAGGCTACACCTTC. Its translation: CASSPSPDRGGGYTF.

This clone was counted a single time. The CDR3 DNA is TGTGCCAGCAGCTCCTCGGGACTAGAGTCAGATACGCAGTATTTT. Translating gives CASSSSGLESDTQYF. The chain joins TRBV7-2 to TRBJ2-3; 8 nucleotides line up with TRBD2. CDR3 length: 15 residues. V was clipped by 4 bases and J by 4 bases; unmatched bases: 7. CDR1 is SGHTA and CDR2 is FQGNSA in the germline V gene.

The chain is built from TRBV5-3 and TRBJ2-4, with 7 positions matching TRBD1. TRBV5-3 is classed as an ORF, of uncertain function. CDR3 length equals 13 residues. Trimming removed 3 bases from V and 5 bases from J; junction bases left unmatched: 2. CDR3 residues: CARSSDRENIQYF. CDR3 bases: TGTGCCAGAAGCTCAGACAGGGAAAACATTCAGTACTTC.

On this clone: Additional DNA sequences in this sample encode the identical CDR3. The V and J genes are TRBV19 and TRBJ1-1; D unresolved. V lost 3 bases to trimming and J lost 1 base, with 9 bases between them. CDR1 and CDR2 (germline): LNHDA, SQIVND (reference sequence). The length of the CDR3 is 14 residues. CDR3: CASSIGSANTEAFF. Here the CDR3 DNA reads TGTGCCAGTAGTATCGGGTCAGCGAACACTGAAGCTTTCTTT.

The V and J genes are TRBV28 and TRBJ1-1, with D possibly being TRBD1 (6 bases). The V end lost 6 bases, the J end lost 12 bases, and 17 bases lay between the germline ends. CDR1 is MDHEN, CDR2 SYDVKM, per germline. The CDR3 spans 12 residues. CDR3 protein: CASRPNQGLSFF. The CDR3 region has the DNA TGTGCCAGCAGGCCGAATCAGGGGTTGTCTTTCTTT.

V usage is TRBV30 and J usage is TRBJ1-2; D is unclear. In germline, CDR1 is GTSNPN, CDR2 SVGIG (reference sequence). The CDR3 sequence is 13 residues long. The germline V and J ends were trimmed by 2 bases and 2 bases, with 9 bases remaining between them. The CDR3, as DNA: TGTGCCTGGAGTCCGTCACAGAACTATGGCTACACCTTC. Its protein product is CAWSPSQNYGYTF.

This chain uses TRBV15 with TRBJ2-2; 8 bases map to TRBD1. This CDR3 spans 15 amino acids. Germline values: CDR1 LNHNV, CDR2 YYDKDF (reference sequence). V lost 3 bases, J lost 2 bases, and 2 bases stayed unmatched. CDR3 bases: TGTGCCACCAGCAGTCAGGGGGCCAACACCGGGGAGCTGTTTTTT. The encoded protein is CATSSQGANTGELFF.

J is TRBJ1-5 and V is TRBV19, with 9 nucleotides matching TRBD1. Germline assignment: CDR1 LNHDA and CDR2 SQIVND (reference sequence). The CDR3 consists of 15 residues. With 6 bases clipped from V and 5 bases from J, the junction kept 8 bases outside the gene matches. The CDR3 protein is CASSPGTGLHQPQHF. The CDR3 nucleotides are TGTGCCAGTAGCCCCGGGACAGGGCTCCATCAGCCCCAGCATTTT.

This clone was seen just once. The V and J genes are TRBV6-5 and TRBJ1-4; D ambiguous. Per germline, CDR1 MNHEY and CDR2 SVGAGI. The V end was cut by 2 bases, the J end by 8 bases, with 3 bases between. The CDR3 loop spans 11 amino acids. The CDR3 here is CASSYGEKLFF. The CDR3 bases are TGTGCCAGCAGTTACGGCGAAAAACTGTTTTTT.